One and the same sample provided the 25 T cell receptor beta chains below, sequenced in a study of cytomegalovirus exposure and HLA in healthy donors. The PCR ran on 60 Vbeta and 13 Jbeta primers. TCRdb's copy holds only in-frame clones and misses some; the assay was immunoSEQ multiplex PCR. The sample has 120,000 to 150,000 clones, about 80% seen once; the top ten hold approximately 4%. Sequencing was done on a sample of PBMCs. These receptors all come from a man younger than 35 in good health and CMV-seronegative.

The chain employs TRBV16 and TRBJ1-1; no reliable D call. V was clipped by 1 base and J by 0 bases, with 9 bases between them. This CDR3 has 15 amino acids. Germline V gene data show CDR1 as KGHSY and CDR2 as FQNENV. This chain's CDR3 is CASSQFVGVNTEAFF. DNA of the CDR3: TGTGCCAGCAGCCAATTTGTAGGAGTGAACACTGAAGCTTTCTTT.

This chain joins TRBV29-1 and TRBJ1-4, with 7 positions matching TRBD1. Germline V gene sequence: CDR1 SQVTM, CDR2 ANQGSEA. J was trimmed by 6 bases and V by 6 bases; bases with no gene match: 13. There are 15 residues in the CDR3. In DNA form, the CDR3 reads TGCAGCGTATTCGGGACAGCCAAAGGGGATGAAAAACTGTTTTTT. Protein product: CSVFGTAKGDEKLFF.

The J gene is TRBJ2-7, the V gene TRBV11-2; the D gene is possibly TRBD1 (6 bases). Germline values: CDR1 SGHAT, CDR2 FQNNGV. This CDR3 contains 16 residues. Between the trimmed V and J ends, which lost 5 bases and 2 bases, there was a span of 19 bases. CDR3 coding DNA: TGTGCCAGCAGCCCTACCGGGGTCCAGGGGACCTACGAGCAGTACTTC. Translated, it gives CASSPTGVQGTYEQYF.

The V call is TRBV7-2, the J call TRBJ2-7, with D unclear. The V and J ends lost 1 base and 0 bases respectively, with 7 bases between them. This CDR3 spans 14 amino acids. CDR1 is SGHTA, CDR2 FQGNSA, per germline. The CDR3 coding sequence is TGTGCCAGCAGCTTAGTCCGTCTCTCCTACGAGCAGTACTTC. Residues: CASSLVRLSYEQYF.

V is TRBV4-2 and J is TRBJ2-7; perhaps TRBD2 as D (5 bases). Trimming took 0 bases from V and 3 from J, leaving 18 bases between them. The length of the CDR3 is 17 residues. CDR1 is LGHNA and CDR2 is YNFKEQ in the germline V gene. DNA for the CDR3: TGTGCCAGCAGCCAAGATAATATTCGGGGATCGGACTACGAGCAGTACTTC. As protein: CASSQDNIRGSDYEQYF.

V gene TRBV27 combines with J gene TRBJ1-1, with D possibly being TRBD1 (6 bases). This CDR3 has 15 residues. Trimming pared 5 bases from V and 1 base from J, leaving 14 bases between. Per the germline V gene, CDR1 is MNHEY and CDR2 is SMNVEV (reference sequence). CDR3 DNA: TGTGCCAGCAGTCCCCACAGGGTATCGAACACTGAAGCTTTCTTT. Protein sequence: CASSPHRVSNTEAFF.

The J gene is TRBJ2-7, the V gene TRBV29-1; TRBD2 matches 11 bases. CDR1 SQVTM and CDR2 ANQGSEA come from the germline V gene. J gave up 3 bases and V 6 bases, and 4 bases lay outside the gene matches. The CDR3 is 13 amino acids. DNA for the CDR3: TGCAGCGTCGTACTAGCGGGAGACTACGAGCAGTACTTC. The encoded protein is CSVVLAGDYEQYF.

V usage is TRBV6-6 and J usage is TRBJ1-1, with TRBD1 identical over 9 bases. CDR1 is MNHNY and CDR2 is SVGAGI in the germline V gene (reference sequence). The CDR3 length is 13 residues. The ends lost 5 bases at V and 8 bases at J; junction bases unmatched: 6. The CDR3 region has the DNA TGTGCCAGCAGTAGGGACAGGGCCCCGGAAGCTTTCTTT. It yields the protein CASSRDRAPEAFF.

The CDR3 region has the DNA TGTGCCAGCAGGTATAATACAGGGGCTGGGGCCAACGTCCTGACTTTC. This codes for CASRYNTGAGANVLTF. V gene TRBV28 combines with J gene TRBJ2-6; 7 bases fit TRBD1. The germline V gene has CDR1 MDHEN and CDR2 SYDVKM. CDR3 length: 16 amino acids. V dropped 6 bases and J dropped 2; count of bases not matched to a gene: 7.

CDR3: CASRGQGPLTGELFF. CDR3 nucleotides: TGTGCCAGCAGGGGGCAGGGCCCACTTACCGGGGAGCTGTTTTTT. The V gene is TRBV2, the J gene TRBJ2-2; TRBD1 is a possible D gene (5 bases). The CDR3 consists of 15 residues. Trimming shortened V by 6 bases and J by 5 bases, and 16 bases separated the two germline ends. The germline V gene has CDR1 SNHLY and CDR2 FYNNEI.

The rearrangement uses TRBV19 and TRBJ2-1, with TRBD2 identical over 9 bases. Germline V gene lookup returns CDR1 LNHDA and CDR2 SQIVND (reference sequence). V dropped 3 bases and J dropped 5; count of bases not matched to a gene: 5. CDR3 size: 15 residues. CDR3 amino acids: CASSIGLARNNEQFF. The CDR3 DNA sequence: TGTGCCAGTAGTATCGGACTAGCGAGGAACAATGAGCAGTTCTTC.

This clone came up a few times. V gene TRBV5-6 combines with J gene TRBJ2-7; D perhaps matches TRBD2 (6 bases). The germline V and J ends were trimmed by 7 bases and 0 bases, with 14 bases remaining between them. The CDR3 consists of 14 residues. Germline V gene lookup returns CDR1 SGHDT and CDR2 YYEEEE. Here the CDR3 DNA reads TGTGCCAGCGTCGGGGGTGGGGGCTCCTACGAGCAGTACTTC. This gives the protein CASVGGGGSYEQYF.

V gene TRBV15 combines with J gene TRBJ2-1, with a possible D match to TRBD2 (6 bases). V lost 0 bases and J 5 bases, leaving 11 bases between the germline ends. The germline V gene encodes CDR1 LNHNV and CDR2 YYDKDF (reference sequence). This CDR3 is 15 amino acids long. Here the CDR3 reads CATSRDRGLDNEQFF. The CDR3 coding sequence is TGTGCCACCAGCAGAGATCGGGGGTTGGACAATGAGCAGTTCTTC.

V gene TRBV5-6 combines with J gene TRBJ1-2; 9 nucleotides align to TRBD1. This CDR3 contains 15 residues. Germline V lookup: CDR1 SGHDT, CDR2 YYEEEE. Unmatched junction bases numbered 8, after V lost 3 bases and J lost 5 bases. The DNA for the CDR3 is TGTGCCAGCAGCTGGCGGACAGGGGAGAAGTATGGCTACACCTTC. Translated: CASSWRTGEKYGYTF.

The CDR3 DNA reads as TGTGCCAGCAGCGTAGTTTCGATGGGACAGGGGGGGAATGAGCAGTTCTTC. Amino acids: CASSVVSMGQGGNEQFF. The V gene is TRBV9, the J gene TRBJ2-1; 11 positions match TRBD1. The ends lost 0 bases at V and 7 bases at J; junction bases unmatched: 9. Germline values: CDR1 SGDLS, CDR2 YYNGEE. The CDR3 loop spans 17 amino acids.

The chain links TRBV29-1 to TRBJ1-2, with D unclear. The CDR3 covers 11 residues. The V gene lost 3 bases and the J gene lost 8 bases, with 10 bases spanning the gap. Germline CDR1 reads SQVTM; CDR2 reads ANQGSEA. The CDR3 DNA is TGCAGCGTTGAGTCGGCGGGCGGCTACACCTTC. This translates into CSVESAGGYTF.

This clone occurred a few times. The chain carries TRBV6-1 and TRBJ1-5; the match to TRBD1 covers 8 bases. Germline CDR1 MNHNS, CDR2 SASEGT. This CDR3 has 16 residues. J gave up 5 bases and V 1 base, and 7 bases lay outside the gene matches. The CDR3 DNA reads TGTGCCAGCAGTGAAGAGGATGGACAGGGCCATCAGCCCCAGCATTTT. Translation: CASSEEDGQGHQPQHF.

The V and J genes are TRBV2 and TRBJ2-5, with 8 bases identical to TRBD1. The tail of the sequence fits TRBJ2-7 better, so the J call may be wrong. This CDR3 has 14 amino acids. Germline-derived CDR1 and CDR2 are SNHLY and FYNNEI. Here the CDR3 reads CASSEAWTGSEQYF. The CDR3 DNA reads as TGTGCCAGCAGTGAAGCCTGGACAGGGAGCGAGCAGTACTTC.

The gene calls are TRBV2 and TRBJ2-1; the D is unclear. From germline, CDR1 is SNHLY and CDR2 FYNNEI. Trimming stripped 6 bases from V and 5 bases from J, with 5 bases between. The CDR3 totals 11 residues. This CDR3 is CASSFDNEQFF. In DNA, the CDR3 is TGTGCCAGCAGCTTTGACAATGAGCAGTTCTTC.

The J gene is TRBJ1-1, the V gene TRBV7-9; D remains unclear. The CDR3 is 12 amino acids. V gave up 5 bases and J gave up 4 bases, with 8 bases separating them. Germline V CDR1 and CDR2: SEHNR, FQNEAQ (reference sequence). The DNA of the CDR3 is TGTGCCAGCAGCGTCGGGAGCACTGAAGCTTTCTTT. This sequence encodes CASSVGSTEAFF.

This clone was detected only a few times. This rearrangement joins TRBV5-1 to TRBJ2-5; D may be TRBD2 (6 bases). The last part of the DNA fits TRBJ2-7 better; the J call may be wrong. The CDR3 sequence is 14 residues long. The germline V gene encodes CDR1 SGHRS and CDR2 YFSETQ. Here the CDR3 DNA reads TGCGCCAGCAGCTCCGACGGGGGTTCCTACGAGCAGTACTTC. Translated, it gives CASSSDGGSYEQYF.

V and J are TRBV7-3 and TRBJ2-5; D gene unclear. The J call could be wrong; TRBJ2-7 is a better fit for the DNA end. The CDR3 length is 15 residues. CDR1 and CDR2 (germline): SGHTA, FQGTGA. CDR3 nucleotide sequence: TGTGCCAGCAGCTTGTCTAATACAGTCCGCTACGAGCAGTACTTC. Protein sequence: CASSLSNTVRYEQYF.

This chain uses TRBV19 with TRBJ2-7, with 7 bases lining up with TRBD2. The CDR3 consists of 15 residues. Germline lookup yields CDR1 LNHDA and CDR2 SQIVND (reference sequence). The V segment lost 6 bases and the J segment 0 bases; nucleotides outside the gene matches: 8. CDR3 residues: CASRISSGSSYEQYF. The CDR3 coding sequence is TGTGCCAGTAGGATTTCTAGCGGCAGCTCCTACGAGCAGTACTTC.

The rearrangement uses TRBV27 and TRBJ2-7; D perhaps matches TRBD1 (5 bases). V shed 5 bases and J shed 1 base, with 18 bases lying between them. The CDR3 is made up of 16 amino acids. Germline V gene sequence: CDR1 MNHEY, CDR2 SMNVEV (reference sequence). CDR3 sequence (DNA): TGTGCCAGCAGTGAAGAGGTTCGCAGGGCTTCCTACGAGCAGTACTTC. The encoded protein is CASSEEVRRASYEQYF.

The chain recombines TRBV7-9 with TRBJ1-1; D possibly corresponds to TRBD1 (5 bases). Germline V gives CDR1 SEHNR, CDR2 FQNEAQ (reference sequence). This CDR3 comprises 13 residues. V was shortened by 1 base and J by 11 bases, with 14 bases between the two germline ends. This chain's CDR3 is CASSLEEGLTAFF. For the CDR3, the DNA is TGTGCCAGCAGCTTAGAGGAGGGGTTGACGGCTTTCTTT.